The 27 T cell receptor beta chains below all came from one sample that was sequenced in a study of shared clonotypes between healthy human individuals. Clones were read by immunoSEQ multiplex PCR, and TCRdb kept only the in-frame ones, dropping some. The sample has approximately 2,000,000 clones, around 90% seen once. The specimen sequenced was naive CD4+ T cells from PBMCs. Subset reported: CD45RA+ positively selected. Every receptor here comes from a man younger than 35 in good health. Some clones in this sample may be carry-over from other donors' samples.

Turning to this clone: Other DNA sequences within the sample encode an identical CDR3. CDR3 nucleotide sequence: TGCAGCGTTGTAGTTGGCACTGAAGCTTTCTTT. Amino acids: CSVVVGTEAFF. The chain employs TRBV29-1 and TRBJ1-1; D uncertain. The CDR3 runs to 11 residues. Germline V gene data show CDR1 as SQVTM and CDR2 as ANQGSEA. V lost 4 bases to trimming and J lost 4 bases, with 7 bases between them.

This chain joins TRBV7-9 and TRBJ2-7, with 13 bases matching TRBD2. This CDR3 region has 18 residues. Germline V gives CDR1 SEHNR, CDR2 FQNEAQ (reference sequence). V lost 3 bases, J lost 0 bases, and 8 bases stayed unmatched. In DNA form, the CDR3 reads TGTGCCAGCAGCTTTACTAGCGGGAGGGCCTCAGGCTCCTACGAGCAGTACTTC. It yields the protein CASSFTSGRASGSYEQYF. The variable domain in full, completed from reference TRBV7-9 and TRBJ2-7, reads DTGVSQNPRHKITKRGQNVTFRCDPISEHNRLYWYRQTLGQGPEFLTYFQNEAQLEKSRLLSDRFSAERPKGSFSTLEIQRTEQGDSAMYLCASSFTSGRASGSYEQYFGPGTRLTVT.

This chain connects TRBV9 to TRBJ2-1; a possible D gene is TRBD2 (6 bases). V was pared by 6 bases and J by 0 bases, with 16 bases between. CDR1 SGDLS and CDR2 YYNGEE come from the germline V gene. The CDR3 length is 16 residues. CDR3 nucleotide sequence: TGTGCCAGCACCGGAGGGCAGTCCAGCTCCTACAATGAGCAGTTCTTC. It is translated as CASTGGQSSSYNEQFF.

This sequence joins TRBV28 and TRBJ1-5; no clear D. The CDR3 consists of 16 residues. The V and J ends lost 3 bases and 7 bases respectively, with 19 bases between them. CDR1 and CDR2 from the germline V gene are MDHEN and SYDVKM. CDR3: CASSFRSGTGRQPQHF. The CDR3 DNA follows: TGTGCCAGCAGTTTTCGGTCAGGAACGGGGAGGCAGCCCCAGCATTTT. Looking up the rest from reference TRBV28 and TRBJ1-5 gives the full variable domain: DVKVTQSSRYLVKRTGEKVFLECVQDMDHENMFWYRQDPGLGLRLIYFSYDVKMKEKGDIPEGYSVSREKKERFSLILESASTNQTSMYLCASSFRSGTGRQPQHFGDGTRLSIL.

Concerning this clone: Other DNA sequences in the same sample also yield this CDR3. J is TRBJ2-1 and V is TRBV11-2; D unresolved. The CDR3 totals 11 residues. The V gene's germline CDR1 is SGHAT and CDR2 FQNNGV. V lost 6 bases and J lost 5, with 5 bases in between. CDR3 sequence: CASSFHNEQFF. The CDR3 region has the DNA TGTGCCAGCAGTTTCCACAATGAGCAGTTCTTC.

V and J are TRBV6-5 and TRBJ1-4; D might be TRBD1 (5 bases). V lost 5 bases, J lost 7 bases, and 14 bases lay in between. Germline V gene sequence: CDR1 MNHEY, CDR2 SVGAGI. The CDR3 contains 14 residues. Here the CDR3 reads CASSVRDRGEKLFF. As DNA, the CDR3 is TGTGCCAGCAGTGTACGGGACCGGGGTGAAAAACTGTTTTTT.

In DNA form, the CDR3 reads TGTGCCAGCAGCTTAAGCCGGGACAGGGGCTATGGCTACACCTTC. This codes for CASSLSRDRGYGYTF. The chain has TRBV7-9 and TRBJ1-2; 10 bases match TRBD1. The CDR3 contains 15 residues. The V and J ends lost 2 bases and 4 bases, in that order; junction bases with no gene match: 4. Germline values: CDR1 SEHNR, CDR2 FQNEAQ (reference sequence).

The chain couples TRBV10-1 to TRBJ2-3, with 11 bases identical to TRBD2. V lost 1 base, J lost 2 bases, and 2 bases stayed unmatched. The CDR3 is made up of 16 amino acids. The germline V gene encodes CDR1 WNHNN and CDR2 SYGVQD (reference sequence). The CDR3 DNA reads TGCGCCAGCAGTGAGTTAGCGGGAGGGCCCACAGATACGCAGTATTTT. Residues: CASSELAGGPTDTQYF.

The chain carries TRBV5-1 and TRBJ2-5, with D uncertain. Trimming took 4 bases from V and 3 from J, leaving 10 bases between them. Germline-derived CDR1 and CDR2 are SGHRS and YFSETQ. This CDR3 is 13 amino acids long. The CDR3, as DNA: TGCGCCAGCAGCGGCGTAGGGAAAGAGACCCAGTACTTC. Its protein product is CASSGVGKETQYF.

The chain is built from TRBV6-6 and TRBJ2-1; TRBD1 or TRBD2 may be the D gene (5 bases each). V was shortened by 2 bases and J by 7 bases, with 12 bases between the two germline ends. In germline, CDR1 is MNHNY, CDR2 SVGAGI (reference sequence). The CDR3 spans 14 residues. The CDR3 region is CASSYGTAGNEQFF. In DNA form, the CDR3 reads TGTGCCAGCAGTTACGGGACCGCCGGAAATGAGCAGTTCTTC.

In DNA form, the CDR3 reads TGCAGCGTTCCCCGCGGCCCCTACGAGCAGTACTTC. This encodes CSVPRGPYEQYF. The chain carries TRBV29-1 and TRBJ2-7; D not resolved. Germline CDR1 is SQVTM and CDR2 is ANQGSEA. The CDR3 loop spans 12 amino acids. The V end was cut by 5 bases, the J end by 2 bases, with 10 bases between.

The chain is built from TRBV5-1 and TRBJ2-2, with TRBD1 identical over 8 bases. The CDR3 spans 16 residues. CDR1 and CDR2 from the germline V gene are SGHRS and YFSETQ. V lost 0 bases and J lost 1; bases outside the gene matches: 2. The CDR3 DNA follows: TGCGCCAGCAGCTTGGAAGACAGGGGGAACACCGGGGAGCTGTTTTTT. This encodes CASSLEDRGNTGELFF. Variable domain in full (rest from reference TRBV5-1 and TRBJ2-2): KAGVTQTPRYLIKTRGQQVTLSCSPISGHRSVSWYQQTPGQGLQFLFEYFSETQRNKGNFPGRFSGRQFSNSRSEMNVSTLELGDSALYLCASSLEDRGNTGELFFGEGSRLTVL.

Concerning this clone itself: The same CDR3 also results from other DNA sequences found in this sample. The rearrangement joins TRBV20-1 to TRBJ2-7; D might be TRBD2 (5 bases). The CDR3 sequence is 11 residues long. Trimming shortened V by 3 bases and J by 4 bases, and 7 bases separated the two germline ends. CDR1 is DFQATT and CDR2 is SNEGSKA in the germline V gene (reference sequence). DNA for the CDR3: TGCAGTGCTAGTAGGGAGTACGAGCAGTACTTC. The encoded protein is CSASREYEQYF.

CDR3 amino acids: CSVRTSGRPNEQYF. In DNA, the CDR3 is TGCAGCGTTCGGACTAGCGGGAGGCCCAACGAGCAGTACTTC. The chain combines TRBV29-1 with TRBJ2-7, with 14 bases identical to TRBD2. Trimming took 5 bases from V and 5 from J; bases not matched to a gene: 5. The CDR3 covers 14 residues. The V gene's germline CDR1 is SQVTM and CDR2 ANQGSEA.

The chain recombines TRBV10-1 with TRBJ1-4; tentative D call: TRBD1 (5 bases). The CDR3 contains 15 residues. Per the germline V gene, CDR1 is WNHNN and CDR2 is SYGVQD (reference sequence). V was clipped by 10 bases and J by 3 bases, with 18 bases between them. As DNA, the CDR3 is TGCGCCAACCCCAAGGGGCGCTTATCTAATGAAAAACTGTTTTTT. Protein: CANPKGRLSNEKLFF.

CDR3 region: CASSIGGQGRAQYF. In DNA, the CDR3 is TGTGCCAGTAGTATAGGTGGACAGGGGAGGGCCCAGTACTTC. The V and J genes are TRBV19 and TRBJ2-5, with 9 bases that match TRBD1. The CDR3 has 14 residues. V shed 1 base, J shed 9 bases, and the junction held 6 bases outside the gene matches. CDR1 LNHDA and CDR2 SQIVND come from the germline V gene (reference sequence).

V gene TRBV7-2 combines with J gene TRBJ2-1, with 8 bases matching TRBD2. Germline V gene sequence: CDR1 SGHTA, CDR2 FQGNSA. The CDR3 totals 16 residues. With V trimmed by 5 bases and J by 7 bases, 13 bases remained unmatched. The CDR3 spells CASSPRLQRELNEQFF. In DNA form, the CDR3 reads TGTGCCAGCAGCCCCCGCTTACAGCGGGAGTTGAATGAGCAGTTCTTC.

With respect to this clone: In the same sample, other DNA sequences code for this CDR3. This chain joins TRBV29-1 and TRBJ2-3; TRBD2 is a possible D gene (6 bases). Germline lookup yields CDR1 SQVTM and CDR2 ANQGSEA. The V end was cut by 3 bases, the J end by 1 base, with 8 bases between. CDR3 length: 13 residues. The CDR3 DNA follows: TGCAGCGTTGAGTCGGGGGGCACAGATACGCAGTATTTT. Translation: CSVESGGTDTQYF.

This chain uses TRBV15 with TRBJ2-5, with D uncertain. Trimming removed 5 bases at V and 3 bases at J, with 13 bases between. The CDR3 extends over 14 amino acids. The germline gives CDR1 LNHNV, CDR2 YYDKDF (reference sequence). The CDR3 region has the DNA TGTGCCACCAGCCGAGGAATAGCAGAAGAGACCCAGTACTTC. This gives the protein CATSRGIAEETQYF.

This clone showed up just once. The chain joins TRBV11-3 to TRBJ2-5, with TRBD2 matching over 11 bases. The length of the CDR3 is 15 residues. Germline trimming cut 5 bases from V and 5 bases from J; bases unmatched to any gene: 7. Germline assignment: CDR1 SGHNT and CDR2 YENEEA. CDR3 DNA sequence: TGTGCCAGCAGCGCCGGCCTAGCGGGAGGCGAGACCCAGTACTTC. It translates to CASSAGLAGGETQYF.

This chain connects TRBV18 to TRBJ2-1, with no clear D. Germline-derived CDR1 and CDR2 are KGHSH and LQKENI. CDR3 size: 12 residues. V shed 6 bases and J shed 9 bases, with 12 bases lying between them. CDR3 DNA: TGTGCCAGCTCGTCACGGCTCGCTGAGCAGTTCTTC. This sequence encodes CASSSRLAEQFF.

The chain links TRBV11-1 to TRBJ2-3; D not certain. Trimming stripped 0 bases from V and 2 bases from J, with 6 bases between. Per the germline V gene, CDR1 is SGHAT and CDR2 is FQDESV (reference sequence). CDR3 length: 14 amino acids. This chain's CDR3 is CASSLAAPTDTQYF. The CDR3, as DNA: TGTGCCAGCAGCTTAGCGGCACCCACAGATACGCAGTATTTT. Complete variable domain (other parts from reference TRBV11-1 and TRBJ2-3): EAEVAQSPRYKITEKSQAVAFWCDPISGHATLYWYRQILGQGPELLVQFQDESVVDDSQLPKDRFSAERLKGVDSTLKIQPAELGDSAMYLCASSLAAPTDTQYFGPGTRLTVL.

This chain connects TRBV5-1 to TRBJ1-4; 7 nucleotides match TRBD1. The CDR3 runs 15 residues. Germline loops: CDR1 SGHRS, CDR2 YFSETQ. The junction had 6 bases not matched to a gene; V was cut back by 0 bases and J by 7 bases. The CDR3 nucleotides read TGCGCCAGCAGCTTGGGACAGGGTAGGGTTGAAAAACTGTTTTTT. Translated, it gives CASSLGQGRVEKLFF.

The chain recombines TRBV2 with TRBJ2-7; 7 bases map to TRBD2. Germline V lookup: CDR1 SNHLY, CDR2 FYNNEI. This CDR3 is built from 15 residues. V was clipped by 3 bases and J by 0 bases; unmatched bases: 5. In DNA, the CDR3 is TGTGCCAGCAGTGACCCCGGGAGGTTCTCCTACGAGCAGTACTTC. Translating gives CASSDPGRFSYEQYF.

Notes on this clone: Other DNA sequences in this specimen translate into the identical CDR3. V gene TRBV30 combines with J gene TRBJ1-1; D ambiguous. The CDR3 spans 13 residues. Germline values: CDR1 GTSNPN, CDR2 SVGIG (reference sequence). Trimming cost V 0 bases and J 1 base, with 6 bases left between them. CDR3 DNA sequence: TGTGCCTGGAGTGTCACGAGGAACACTGAAGCTTTCTTT. Amino acids: CAWSVTRNTEAFF.

The chain recombines TRBV28 with TRBJ1-1; D call uncertain. The CDR3 has 15 amino acids. Trimming left V 5 bases short and J 3 bases short, with 16 bases between. Germline V gene data show CDR1 as MDHEN and CDR2 as SYDVKM. Here the CDR3 DNA reads TGTGCCAGCAGTCTGCTCGACGGTTCCTACACTGAAGCTTTCTTT. Translation gives CASSLLDGSYTEAFF.

The V and J genes are TRBV28 and TRBJ2-1; 7 bases are a match to TRBD1. The V gene's germline CDR1 is MDHEN and CDR2 SYDVKM. This CDR3 has 15 residues. With 6 bases clipped from V and 6 bases from J, the junction kept 11 bases outside the gene matches. The CDR3 DNA is TGTGCCAGCAGCCCGAGGACAGGAGCTCCCAATGAGCAGTTCTTC. Residues: CASSPRTGAPNEQFF.